Listed here are 27 T cell receptor beta chains from one sample, sequenced in a study of shared T cell receptors in the human thymus. Assay used: immunoSEQ multiplex PCR; TCRdb lists only in-frame clones, some missing. Counted here are hundreds of thousands of clones, around 87% occurring once; the ten biggest clones make up about 0.0094%. The same sample was also studied in work on human thymus T cells.

The sequenced sample consisted of thymocytes. Receptor source: a boy younger than two with a congenital heart defect.

This chain connects TRBV10-3 to TRBJ2-5; a possible D gene is TRBD1 (5 bases). V lost 1 base to trimming and J lost 5 bases, with 14 bases between them. The germline V gene encodes CDR1 ENHRY and CDR2 SYGVKD. CDR3 length: 15 residues. DNA of the CDR3: TGTGCCATCAGTGAGTGCCCAGGGTTTGGCGAGACCCAGTACTTC. This codes for CAISECPGFGETQYF.

The V gene is TRBV21-1, the J gene TRBJ1-1; the table's D call, TRBD1, was not checked against the DNA. TRBV21-1 is recorded as a pseudogene. The CDR3 covers 14 residues. As DNA, the CDR3 is TGTGCCAGCAGCAAGTGCAGGGGAAACACTGAAGCTTTCTTT. As protein: CASSKCRGNTEAFF.

V and J are TRBV15 and TRBJ1-5, with D perhaps TRBD1 (6 bases). The CDR3 runs to 18 residues. Per germline, CDR1 LNHNV and CDR2 YYDKDF (reference sequence). The V end lost 6 bases, the J end lost 0 bases, and 21 bases lay between the germline ends. CDR3 protein: CATRLGRNRDHSNQPQHF. The CDR3, as DNA: TGTGCCACCAGACTGGGCCGCAACAGGGACCATAGCAATCAGCCCCAGCATTTT.

J is TRBJ2-3 and V is TRBV30; D is uncertain. Per the germline V gene, CDR1 is GTSNPN and CDR2 is SVGIG (reference sequence). The V and J ends lost 5 bases and 6 bases respectively, with 6 bases between them. There are 10 residues in the CDR3. In DNA, the CDR3 is TGTGCCTGGGTAGAGGATACGCAGTATTTT. As protein: CAWVEDTQYF.

The rearrangement links TRBV9 to TRBJ1-2; possibly TRBD1 for D (6 bases). Germline V gene data show CDR1 as SGDLS and CDR2 as YYNGEE. The CDR3 has 15 amino acids. V was cut by 0 bases and J by 4 bases, with 13 bases left in between. CDR3 protein: CASSVDQQGVYGYTF. The CDR3 coding sequence is TGTGCCAGCAGCGTAGACCAACAGGGAGTCTATGGCTACACCTTC.

The J gene is TRBJ2-3, the V gene TRBV7-6; D is ambiguous. The CDR3 contains 16 residues. Germline-derived CDR1 and CDR2 are SGHVS and FNYEAQ. Trimming took 1 base from V and 4 from J, leaving 15 bases between them. This CDR3 reads CASSLVGVTEADTQYF. CDR3 DNA: TGTGCCAGCAGCTTAGTTGGTGTAACAGAAGCAGATACGCAGTATTTT.

The chain links TRBV14 to TRBJ2-2, with 8 bases that match TRBD2. CDR1 and CDR2 from the germline V gene are SGHDN and FVKESK. This CDR3 spans 19 amino acids. The V gene end was trimmed by 4 bases and the J gene end by 0 bases; junction bases not matched to a gene: 13. The DNA for the CDR3 is TGTGCCAGCAGCCCATCGTTTGGACTAGCCGTTACGAACACCGGGGAGCTGTTTTTT. Translation gives CASSPSFGLAVTNTGELFF.

This chain uses TRBV5-1 with TRBJ1-4; 9 nucleotides agree with TRBD1. This CDR3 region has 20 residues. V trimming: 0 bases; J trimming: 5 bases; junction bases outside the gene matches: 17. The V gene's germline CDR1 is SGHRS and CDR2 YFSETQ. The CDR3 loop reads CASSLGGRNRGPTENEKLFF. The DNA for the CDR3 is TGCGCCAGCAGCTTGGGAGGTCGGAACAGGGGGCCTACGGAAAATGAAAAACTGTTTTTT.

V is TRBV7-6 and J is TRBJ2-1; 7 positions match TRBD2. V was pared by 1 base and J by 7 bases, with 10 bases of the junction left unmatched. Germline CDR1 is SGHVS and CDR2 is FNYEAQ. The CDR3 sequence is 16 residues long. CDR3 bases: TGTGCCAGCAGCTTAGAAGAGAGCGGGGATTTAAATGAGCAGTTCTTC. Protein sequence: CASSLEESGDLNEQFF.

The chain links TRBV28 to TRBJ2-7, with 9 bases fitting TRBD2. Germline CDR1 is MDHEN and CDR2 is SYDVKM. The CDR3 runs 16 residues. Losses at the gene ends were 8 bases for V and 2 bases for J; bases not matched to a gene: 13. The CDR3 DNA reads as TGTGCCAGCTGTTCTTGGAGACTAGCGGAGACCTACGAGCAGTACTTC. This sequence encodes CASCSWRLAETYEQYF. The full variable domain, its missing parts supplied by reference TRBV28 and TRBJ2-7, is DVKVTQSSRYLVKRTGEKVFLECVQDMDHENMFWYRQDPGLGLRLIYFSYDVKMKEKGDIPEGYSVSREKKERFSLILESASTNQTSMYLCASCSWRLAETYEQYFGPGTRLTVT.

CDR3 DNA sequence: TGTGCCAGCAGCCTAGGCTCAGGGAGGGTCTACGAGCAGTACTTC. Protein sequence: CASSLGSGRVYEQYF. The chain employs TRBV7-8 and TRBJ2-7, with 7 bases aligning to TRBD2. Trimming took 5 bases from V and 3 from J; bases not matched to a gene: 10. Germline V CDR1 and CDR2: SGHVS, FQNEAQ. The CDR3 sequence is 15 residues long.

The rearrangement joins TRBV27 to TRBJ2-7; 9 nucleotides line up with TRBD2. This CDR3 is 15 amino acids long. The ends lost 5 bases at V and 4 bases at J; junction bases unmatched: 9. CDR1 and CDR2 (germline): MNHEY, SMNVEV (reference sequence). CDR3 sequence (DNA): TGTGCCAGCAGTGAGGAAGCGGGAGGATCTTACGAGCAGTACTTC. Translation gives CASSEEAGGSYEQYF.

The J gene is TRBJ1-5, the V gene TRBV28, with 7 bases fitting TRBD1. The CDR3 loop spans 17 amino acids. Germline loops: CDR1 MDHEN, CDR2 SYDVKM. The CDR3 bases are TGTGCAATCCTCACCAGACAGGGCCCGGGGAGCAATCAGCCCCAGCATTTT. Protein product: CAILTRQGPGSNQPQHF.

The chain couples TRBV4-3 to TRBJ1-1; no firm D call. This CDR3 has 15 amino acids. Trimming stripped 6 bases from V and 3 bases from J, with 17 bases between. The germline V gene encodes CDR1 LGHNA and CDR2 YSLEER. CDR3 coding DNA: TGCGCCAGCAGTTCGGCTATCGGGGAGGACACTGAAGCTTTCTTT. This sequence encodes CASSSAIGEDTEAFF.

This clone was counted between two and nine times. V gene TRBV5-3 combines with J gene TRBJ1-4; D unclear. TRBV5-3 is an ORF, with its function uncertain. Trimming left V 7 bases short and J 4 bases short, with 29 bases between. This CDR3 has 19 residues. DNA of the CDR3: TGTGCCAGACCCCCGGCCGCCCCCATAGGAAGCGGAGGTAATGAAAAACTGTTTTTT. It translates to CARPPAAPIGSGGNEKLFF.

The chain joins TRBV4-1 to TRBJ1-1; tentatively, D is TRBD1 (5 bases). This CDR3 comprises 17 residues. Between the trimmed V and J ends, which lost 4 bases and 6 bases, there was a span of 24 bases. Looked up from germline, CDR1 is MGHRA and CDR2 is YSYEKL. The CDR3 is CASSLSGGSRDQPEAFF. The CDR3, as DNA: TGCGCCAGCAGCCTAAGTGGGGGGTCGAGAGACCAACCTGAAGCTTTCTTT.

V is TRBV30 and J is TRBJ2-2; 11 bases align to TRBD2. The germline CDR1 and CDR2 sequences are GTSNPN and SVGIG (reference sequence). J was trimmed by 4 bases and V by 2 bases; bases with no gene match: 3. This CDR3 is built from 15 residues. CDR3 coding DNA: TGTGCCTGGAGTACCGGGACTAGCGGCACCGGGGAGCTGTTTTTT. Amino acid sequence: CAWSTGTSGTGELFF.

The chain is built from TRBV7-9 and TRBJ1-1; D remains unclear. The CDR3 totals 14 residues. Trimming took 6 bases from V and 7 from J, leaving 18 bases between them. Germline V CDR1 and CDR2: SEHNR, FQNEAQ (reference sequence). CDR3 sequence: CASRHRGLRDEAFF. The CDR3 coding sequence is TGTGCCAGCAGGCACCGGGGATTACGTGATGAAGCTTTCTTT.

With regard to this clone: Different DNA sequences within this sample yield the same CDR3. The CDR3: CASSSPNQPQHF. The CDR3 DNA sequence: TGTGCCAGCAGCTCCCCGAATCAGCCCCAGCATTTT. The gene calls are TRBV7-9 and TRBJ1-5; no reliable D call. CDR1 and CDR2 from the germline V gene are SEHNR and FQNEAQ (reference sequence). The CDR3 consists of 12 residues. V dropped 4 bases and J dropped 4 bases, with 5 bases sitting between them.

The genes are TRBV14 and TRBJ2-3, with a possible D match to TRBD1 (5 bases). Germline V gene data show CDR1 as SGHDN and CDR2 as FVKESK. V was pared by 3 bases and J by 2 bases, with 15 bases between. The CDR3 spans 16 residues. In DNA form, the CDR3 reads TGTGCCAGCAGCCATCGCAAGCAGGGAATCACAGATACGCAGTATTTT. Protein product: CASSHRKQGITDTQYF.

The chain recombines TRBV14 with TRBJ2-3; maybe TRBD2 (6 bases). V shed 2 bases and J shed 8 bases, with 20 bases lying between them. Germline V gives CDR1 SGHDN, CDR2 FVKESK. This CDR3 is 16 amino acids long. CDR3 coding DNA: TGTGCCAGCAGCCAACCGGGACTGATCGCTGCGGGTACGCAGTATTTT. Translating gives CASSQPGLIAAGTQYF.

J is TRBJ1-2 and V is TRBV19; D unresolved. Per the germline V gene, CDR1 is LNHDA and CDR2 is SQIVND (reference sequence). Deletions cut 3 bases from V and 3 bases from J, with 11 bases between. CDR3 size: 14 residues. The chain's CDR3 is CASSIPHRDYGYTF. The CDR3 nucleotides read TGTGCCAGTAGTATCCCCCACAGAGACTATGGCTACACCTTC.

The chain carries TRBV5-1 and TRBJ2-3; TRBD2 agrees at 12 bases. The V gene's germline CDR1 is SGHRS and CDR2 YFSETQ. V shed 0 bases and J 12 bases; nucleotides not matched to a gene: 8. The CDR3 contains 15 residues. The CDR3 loop reads CASSLDLAGGRIQYF. The CDR3 bases are TGCGCCAGCAGCTTGGATCTAGCGGGGGGGCGGATCCAGTATTTT.

The chain has TRBV27 and TRBJ2-1; 11 bases line up with TRBD2. Germline V gives CDR1 MNHEY, CDR2 SMNVEV (reference sequence). After removal of 5 bases from V and 5 bases from J, the junction contained 11 bases not matched to a gene. The CDR3 runs 17 residues. For the CDR3, the DNA is TGTGCCAGCAGTCACATAGCGGGAGGGCCTATGGACAATGAGCAGTTCTTC. This encodes CASSHIAGGPMDNEQFF.

The chain recombines TRBV5-1 with TRBJ2-1, with 8 bases lining up with TRBD2. The CDR3 runs 16 residues. The junction had 11 bases not matched to a gene; V was cut back by 4 bases and J by 5 bases. Germline assignment: CDR1 SGHRS and CDR2 YFSETQ. The CDR3 loop is CASSGNSGDSNNEQFF. As DNA, the CDR3 is TGCGCCAGCAGCGGAAATAGCGGGGACTCGAACAATGAGCAGTTCTTC.

The chain carries TRBV10-2 and TRBJ2-1; 7 bases align to TRBD2. Germline CDR1 is WSHSY and CDR2 is SAAADI. The CDR3 contains 14 residues. The J segment lost 5 bases and the V segment lost 3 bases, leaving 4 bases of the junction unmatched. CDR3 sequence: CASSEVAGDNEQFF. The DNA of the CDR3 is TGCGCCAGCAGTGAAGTAGCGGGTGACAATGAGCAGTTCTTC.

The chain employs TRBV1 and TRBJ1-1. TRBV1 is a known pseudogene. CDR3 length: 12 residues. CDR3 coding DNA: TGCACCAGCAGCCAAGAAGCTCGTCCAGCTTTCTTT. As protein: CTSSQEARPAFF.